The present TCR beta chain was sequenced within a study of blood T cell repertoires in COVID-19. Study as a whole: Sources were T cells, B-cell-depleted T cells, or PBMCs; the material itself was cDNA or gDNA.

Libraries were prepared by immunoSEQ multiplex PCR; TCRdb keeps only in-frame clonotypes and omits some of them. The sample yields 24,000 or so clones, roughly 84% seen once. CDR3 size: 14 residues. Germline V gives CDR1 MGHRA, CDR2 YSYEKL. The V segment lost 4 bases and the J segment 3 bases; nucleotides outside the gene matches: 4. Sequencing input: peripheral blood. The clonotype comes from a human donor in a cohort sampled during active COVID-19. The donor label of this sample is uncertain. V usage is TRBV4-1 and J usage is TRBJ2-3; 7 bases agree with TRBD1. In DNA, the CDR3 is TGCGCCAGCAGCCTCCCCAGGGGGACAGATACGCAGTATTTT. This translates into CASSLPRGTDTQYF.